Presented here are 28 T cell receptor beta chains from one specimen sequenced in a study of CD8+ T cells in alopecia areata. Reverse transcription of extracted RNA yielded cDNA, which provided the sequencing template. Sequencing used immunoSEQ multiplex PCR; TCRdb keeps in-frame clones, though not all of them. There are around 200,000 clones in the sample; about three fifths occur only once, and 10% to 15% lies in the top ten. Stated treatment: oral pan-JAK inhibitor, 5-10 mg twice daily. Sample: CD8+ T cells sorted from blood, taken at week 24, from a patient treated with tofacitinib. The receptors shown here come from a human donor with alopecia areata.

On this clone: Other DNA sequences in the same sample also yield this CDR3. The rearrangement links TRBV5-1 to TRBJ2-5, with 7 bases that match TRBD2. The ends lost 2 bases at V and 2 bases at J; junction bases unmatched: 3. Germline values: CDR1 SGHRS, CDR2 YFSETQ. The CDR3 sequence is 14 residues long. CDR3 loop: CASSFGGIQETQYF. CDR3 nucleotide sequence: TGCGCCAGCAGCTTCGGGGGGATACAAGAGACCCAGTACTTC.

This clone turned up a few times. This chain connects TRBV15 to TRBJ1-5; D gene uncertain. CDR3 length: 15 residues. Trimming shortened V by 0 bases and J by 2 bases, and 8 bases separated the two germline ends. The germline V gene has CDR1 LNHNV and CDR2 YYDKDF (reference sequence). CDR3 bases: TGTGCCACCAGCAGAGATCCCCAGGGCAATCAGCCCCAGCATTTT. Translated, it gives CATSRDPQGNQPQHF.

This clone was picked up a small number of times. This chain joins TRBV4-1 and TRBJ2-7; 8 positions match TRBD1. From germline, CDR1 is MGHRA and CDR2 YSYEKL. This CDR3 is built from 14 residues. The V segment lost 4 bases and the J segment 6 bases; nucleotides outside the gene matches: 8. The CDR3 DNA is TGCGCCAGCAGCCCGCAGGACAGGGATCGCGAGCAGTACTTC. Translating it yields CASSPQDRDREQYF.

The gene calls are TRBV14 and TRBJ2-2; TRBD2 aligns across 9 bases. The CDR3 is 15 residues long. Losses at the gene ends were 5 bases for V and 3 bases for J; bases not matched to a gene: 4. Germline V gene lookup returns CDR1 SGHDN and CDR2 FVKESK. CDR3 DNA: TGTGCCAGCAGCTCCGGGACTAGCTACACCGGGGAGCTGTTTTTT. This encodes CASSSGTSYTGELFF.

This chain's CDR3 is CSAPQGLGTGELFF. The DNA of the CDR3 is TGCAGCGCGCCACAGGGTTTGGGCACCGGGGAGCTGTTTTTT. This sequence joins TRBV29-1 and TRBJ2-2, with D maybe TRBD1 (6 bases). Germline CDR1 is SQVTM and CDR2 is ANQGSEA. V was pared by 7 bases and J by 4 bases, with 16 bases between. The CDR3 sequence is 14 residues long.

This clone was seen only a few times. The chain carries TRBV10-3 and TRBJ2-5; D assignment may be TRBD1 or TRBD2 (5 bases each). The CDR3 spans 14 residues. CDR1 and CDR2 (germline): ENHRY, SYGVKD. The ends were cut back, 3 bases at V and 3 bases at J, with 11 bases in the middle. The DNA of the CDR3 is TGTGCCATCAGTGAATGGGGACCAGAAGAGACCCAGTACTTC. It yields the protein CAISEWGPEETQYF.

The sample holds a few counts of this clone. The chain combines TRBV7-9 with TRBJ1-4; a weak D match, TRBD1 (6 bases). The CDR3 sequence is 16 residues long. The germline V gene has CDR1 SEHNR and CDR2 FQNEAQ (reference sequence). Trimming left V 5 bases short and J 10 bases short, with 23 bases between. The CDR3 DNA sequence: TGTGCCAGCAGCCAGGGCCGGCCAGGGGATCGAGGAAAACTGTTTTTT. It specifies CASSQGRPGDRGKLFF.

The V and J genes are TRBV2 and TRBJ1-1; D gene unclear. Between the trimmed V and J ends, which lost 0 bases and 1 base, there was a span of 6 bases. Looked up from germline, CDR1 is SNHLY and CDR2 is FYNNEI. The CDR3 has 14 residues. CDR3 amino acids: CASSEAPGNTEAFF. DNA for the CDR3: TGTGCCAGCAGTGAAGCGCCAGGGAACACTGAAGCTTTCTTT.

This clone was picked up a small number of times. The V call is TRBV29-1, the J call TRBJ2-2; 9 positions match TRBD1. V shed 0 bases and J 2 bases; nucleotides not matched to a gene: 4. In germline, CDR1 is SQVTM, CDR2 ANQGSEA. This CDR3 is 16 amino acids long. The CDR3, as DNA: TGCAGCGTTGAAGAGGGGACAGGGCCAAACACCGGGGAGCTGTTTTTT. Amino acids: CSVEEGTGPNTGELFF.

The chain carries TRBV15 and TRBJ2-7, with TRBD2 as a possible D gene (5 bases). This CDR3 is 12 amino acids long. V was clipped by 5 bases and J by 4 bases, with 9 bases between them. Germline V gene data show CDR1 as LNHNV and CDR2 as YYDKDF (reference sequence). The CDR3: CATSPGGYEQYF. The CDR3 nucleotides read TGTGCCACCAGCCCAGGAGGATACGAGCAGTACTTC.

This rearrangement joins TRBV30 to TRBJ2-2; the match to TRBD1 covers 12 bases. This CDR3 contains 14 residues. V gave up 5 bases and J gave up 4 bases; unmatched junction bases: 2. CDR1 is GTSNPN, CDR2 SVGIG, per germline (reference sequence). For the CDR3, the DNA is TGTGCCTGGCCGGGACAGGGGGCCACCGGGGAGCTGTTTTTT. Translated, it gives CAWPGQGATGELFF.

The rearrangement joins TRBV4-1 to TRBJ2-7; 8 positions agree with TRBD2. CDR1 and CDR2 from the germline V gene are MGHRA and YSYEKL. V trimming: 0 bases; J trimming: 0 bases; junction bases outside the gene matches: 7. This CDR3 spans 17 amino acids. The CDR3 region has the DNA TGCGCCAGCAGCCAAGATCTCGGCGCGGGAGGCTCCTACGAGCAGTACTTC. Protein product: CASSQDLGAGGSYEQYF.

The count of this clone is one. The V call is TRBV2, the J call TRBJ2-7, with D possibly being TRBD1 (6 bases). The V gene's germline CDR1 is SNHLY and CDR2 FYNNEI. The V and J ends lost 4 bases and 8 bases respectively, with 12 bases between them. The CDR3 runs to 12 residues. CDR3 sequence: CASSGRQDQQYF. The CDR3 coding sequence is TGTGCCAGCAGTGGTCGACAGGATCAGCAGTACTTC.

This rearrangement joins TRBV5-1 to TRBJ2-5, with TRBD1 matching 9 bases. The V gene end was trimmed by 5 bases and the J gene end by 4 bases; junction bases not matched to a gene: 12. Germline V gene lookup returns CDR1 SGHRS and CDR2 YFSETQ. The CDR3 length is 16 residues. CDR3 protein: CASSLPGQGIRETQYF. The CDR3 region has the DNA TGCGCCAGCAGTTTACCGGGACAGGGTATTAGAGAGACCCAGTACTTC.

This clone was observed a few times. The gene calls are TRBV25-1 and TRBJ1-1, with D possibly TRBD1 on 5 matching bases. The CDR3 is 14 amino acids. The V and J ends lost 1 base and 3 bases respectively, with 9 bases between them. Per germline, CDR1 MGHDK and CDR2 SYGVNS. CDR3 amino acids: CASSELGGDTEAFF. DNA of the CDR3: TGTGCCAGCAGTGAATTGGGGGGGGACACTGAAGCTTTCTTT. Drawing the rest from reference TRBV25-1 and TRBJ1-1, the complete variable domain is EADIYQTPRYLVIGTGKKITLECSQTMGHDKMYWYQQDPGMELHLIHYSYGVNSTEKGDLSSESTVSRIRTEHFPLTLESARPSHTSQYLCASSELGGDTEAFFGQGTRLTVV.

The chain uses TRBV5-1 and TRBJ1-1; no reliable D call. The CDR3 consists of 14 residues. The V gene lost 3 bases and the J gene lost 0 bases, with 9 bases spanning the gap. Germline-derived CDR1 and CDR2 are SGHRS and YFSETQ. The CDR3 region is CASSSRQMNTEAFF. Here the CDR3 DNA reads TGCGCCAGCAGCTCCCGGCAGATGAACACTGAAGCTTTCTTT.

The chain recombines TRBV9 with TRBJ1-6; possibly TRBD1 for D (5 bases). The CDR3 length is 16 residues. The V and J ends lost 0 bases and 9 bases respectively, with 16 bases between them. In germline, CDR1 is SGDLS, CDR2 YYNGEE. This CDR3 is CASSVARTTLGSPLHF. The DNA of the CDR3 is TGTGCCAGCAGCGTAGCTCGGACAACCTTGGGTTCACCCCTCCACTTT. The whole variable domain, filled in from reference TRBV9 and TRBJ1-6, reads DSGVTQTPKHLITATGQRVTLRCSPRSGDLSVYWYQQSLDQGLQFLIQYYNGEERAKGNILERFSAQQFPDLHSELNLSSLELGDSALYFCASSVARTTLGSPLHFGNGTRLTVT.

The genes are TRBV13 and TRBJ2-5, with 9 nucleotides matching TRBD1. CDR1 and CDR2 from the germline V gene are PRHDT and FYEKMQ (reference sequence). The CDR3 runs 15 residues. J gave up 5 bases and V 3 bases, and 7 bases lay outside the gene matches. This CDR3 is CASSFGQGIGETQYF. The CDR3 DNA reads TGTGCCAGCAGCTTCGGACAGGGGATTGGGGAGACCCAGTACTTC.

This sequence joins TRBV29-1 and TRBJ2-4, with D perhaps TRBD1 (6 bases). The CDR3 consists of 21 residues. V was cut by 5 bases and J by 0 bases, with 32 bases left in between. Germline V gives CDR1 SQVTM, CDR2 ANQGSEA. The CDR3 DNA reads TGCAGCGTTAGTCATCCTGCCCTGGGGGCAGGGGACACCATAGCCAAAAACATTCAGTACTTC. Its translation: CSVSHPALGAGDTIAKNIQYF.

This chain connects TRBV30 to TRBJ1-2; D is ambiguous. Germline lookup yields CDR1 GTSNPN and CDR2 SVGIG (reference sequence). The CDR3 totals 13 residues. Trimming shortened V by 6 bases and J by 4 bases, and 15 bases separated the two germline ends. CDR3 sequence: CACPDSASYGYTF. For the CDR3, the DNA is TGTGCCTGTCCGGACTCCGCTAGCTATGGCTACACCTTC. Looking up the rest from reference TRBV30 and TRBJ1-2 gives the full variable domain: SQTIHQWPATLVQPVGSPLSLECTVEGTSNPNLYWYRQAAGRGLQLLFYSVGIGQISSEVPQNLSASRPQDRQFILSSKKLLLSDSGFYLCACPDSASYGYTFGSGTRLTVV.

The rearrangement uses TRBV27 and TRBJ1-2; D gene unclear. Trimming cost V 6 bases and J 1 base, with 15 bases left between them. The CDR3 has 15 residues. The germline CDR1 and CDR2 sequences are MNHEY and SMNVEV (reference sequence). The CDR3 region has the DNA TGTGCCAGCAGCTTCGGCGCAGGATTTAACTATGGCTACACCTTC. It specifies CASSFGAGFNYGYTF.

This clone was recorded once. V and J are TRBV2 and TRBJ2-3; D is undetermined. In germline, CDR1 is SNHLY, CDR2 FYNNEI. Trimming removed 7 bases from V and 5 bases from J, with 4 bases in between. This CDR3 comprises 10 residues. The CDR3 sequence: CASTGDTQYF. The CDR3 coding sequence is TGTGCCAGCACCGGAGATACGCAGTATTTT.

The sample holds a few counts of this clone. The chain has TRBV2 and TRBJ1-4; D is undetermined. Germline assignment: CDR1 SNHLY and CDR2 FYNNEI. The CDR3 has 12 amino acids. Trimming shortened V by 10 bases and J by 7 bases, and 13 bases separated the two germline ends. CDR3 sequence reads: CANGLSGEKLFF. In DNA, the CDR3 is TGTGCCAATGGCCTCAGTGGTGAAAAACTGTTTTTT.

The CDR3 DNA is TGTGCCTGGATCTCGGACTCAACCAATGAGCAGTTCTTC. Its protein product is CAWISDSTNEQFF. This chain connects TRBV30 to TRBJ2-1; D perhaps matches TRBD2 (5 bases). With 4 bases removed from V and 6 bases from J, the gap between germline ends came to 13 bases. This CDR3 comprises 13 residues. Germline assignment: CDR1 GTSNPN and CDR2 SVGIG (reference sequence).

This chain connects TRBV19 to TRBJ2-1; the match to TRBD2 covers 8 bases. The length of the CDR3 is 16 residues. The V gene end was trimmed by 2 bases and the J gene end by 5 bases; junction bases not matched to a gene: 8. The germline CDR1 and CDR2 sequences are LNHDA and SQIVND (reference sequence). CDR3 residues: CASSIWGTSIHNEQFF. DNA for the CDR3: TGTGCCAGTAGTATATGGGGGACTAGTATCCACAATGAGCAGTTCTTC.

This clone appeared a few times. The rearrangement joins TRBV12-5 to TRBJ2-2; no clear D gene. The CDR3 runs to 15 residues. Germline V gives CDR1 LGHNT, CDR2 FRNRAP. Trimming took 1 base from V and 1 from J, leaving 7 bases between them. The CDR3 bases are TGTGCTAGTGGTTTGGGGCCCCTGAACACCGGGGAGCTGTTTTTT. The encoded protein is CASGLGPLNTGELFF.

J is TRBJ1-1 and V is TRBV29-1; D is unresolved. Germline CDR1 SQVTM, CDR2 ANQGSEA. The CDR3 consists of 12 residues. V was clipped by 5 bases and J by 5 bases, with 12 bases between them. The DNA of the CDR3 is TGCAGCGTTCGTCCACTGGGGACTGAAGCTTTCTTT. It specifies CSVRPLGTEAFF.

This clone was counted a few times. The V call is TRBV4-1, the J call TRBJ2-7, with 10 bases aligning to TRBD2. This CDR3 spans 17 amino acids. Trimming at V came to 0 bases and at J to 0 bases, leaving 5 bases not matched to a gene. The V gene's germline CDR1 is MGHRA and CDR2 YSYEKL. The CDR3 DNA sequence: TGCGCCAGCAGCCAAGATACTAGCGGGGACTACTCCTACGAGCAGTACTTC. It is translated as CASSQDTSGDYSYEQYF.